This record covers a single T cell receptor (beta chain). Its antigen remains unidentified. The sample comes from a study of a mutant IDH1 vaccine in newly diagnosed glioma. Background on the study: The first vaccination came 4-6 weeks after radiotherapy alone, or with temozolomide cycles.

V was shortened by 8 bases and J by 6 bases, with 13 bases between the two germline ends. The CDR3 extends over 12 amino acids. Looked up from germline, CDR1 is LNHDA and CDR2 is SQIVND (reference sequence). The time point is: week 11, during vaccination. Mutant IDH1 20-mer peptide, at 300 ug, made up each vaccine dose, with topical imiquimod. Method: immunoSEQ multiplex PCR; TCRdb's copy keeps in-frame clones and lacks some. This table holds just over 35,000 clones, about four fifths found once. The sequencing here drew on peripheral blood mononuclear cells (PBMCs), taken from a glioma patient whose treatment included an IDH1 peptide vaccine. J is TRBJ1-1 and V is TRBV19; TRBD1 might be the D (6 bases). The TCR was taken from a woman in her twenties or thirties with glioma. Some clones in this sample may be carry-over from other donors' samples. The CDR3 region has the DNA TGTGCCAGTGGAACAGGGATACCTGAAGCTTTCTTT. As protein: CASGTGIPEAFF.